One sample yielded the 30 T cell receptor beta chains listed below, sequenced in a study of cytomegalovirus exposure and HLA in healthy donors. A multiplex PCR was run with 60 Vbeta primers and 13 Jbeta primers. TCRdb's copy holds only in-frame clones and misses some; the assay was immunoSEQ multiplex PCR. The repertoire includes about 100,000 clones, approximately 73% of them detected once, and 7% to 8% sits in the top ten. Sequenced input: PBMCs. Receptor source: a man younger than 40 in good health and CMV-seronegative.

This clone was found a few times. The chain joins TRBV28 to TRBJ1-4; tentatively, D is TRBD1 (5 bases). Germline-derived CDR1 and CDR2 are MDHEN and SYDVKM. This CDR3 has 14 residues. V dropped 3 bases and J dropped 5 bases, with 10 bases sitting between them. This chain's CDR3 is CASSLRGGNEKLFF. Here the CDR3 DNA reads TGTGCCAGCAGTTTGAGGGGAGGGAATGAAAAACTGTTTTTT.

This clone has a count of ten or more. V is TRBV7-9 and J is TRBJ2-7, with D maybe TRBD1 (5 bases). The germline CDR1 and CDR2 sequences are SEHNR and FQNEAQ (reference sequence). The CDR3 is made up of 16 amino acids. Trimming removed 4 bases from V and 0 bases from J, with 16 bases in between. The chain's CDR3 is CASSSPQGESSYEQYF. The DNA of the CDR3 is TGTGCCAGCAGCTCGCCGCAGGGCGAGAGCTCCTACGAGCAGTACTTC.

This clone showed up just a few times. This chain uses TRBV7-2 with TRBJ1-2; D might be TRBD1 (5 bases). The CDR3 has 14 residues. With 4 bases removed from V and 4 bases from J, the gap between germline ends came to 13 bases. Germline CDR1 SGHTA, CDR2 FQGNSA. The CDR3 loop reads CASSSNGGSYGYTF. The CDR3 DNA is TGTGCCAGCAGCTCAAACGGGGGATCCTATGGCTACACCTTC.

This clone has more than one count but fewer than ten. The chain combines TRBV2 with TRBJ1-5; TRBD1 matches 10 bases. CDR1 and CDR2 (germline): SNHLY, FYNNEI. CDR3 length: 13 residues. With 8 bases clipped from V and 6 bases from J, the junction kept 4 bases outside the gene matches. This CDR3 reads CASWTGGGQPQHF. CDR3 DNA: TGTGCCAGCTGGACAGGGGGAGGTCAGCCCCAGCATTTT. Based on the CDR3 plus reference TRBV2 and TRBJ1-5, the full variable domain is EPEVTQTPSHQVTQMGQEVILRCVPISNHLYFYWYRQILGQKVEFLVSFYNNEISEKSEIFDDQFSVERPDGSNFTLKIRSTKLEDSAMYFCASWTGGGQPQHFGDGTRLSIL.

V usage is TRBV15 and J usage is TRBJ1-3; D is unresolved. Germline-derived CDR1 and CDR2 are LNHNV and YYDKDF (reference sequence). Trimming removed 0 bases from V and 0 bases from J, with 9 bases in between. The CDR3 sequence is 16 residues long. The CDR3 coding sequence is TGTGCCACCAGCAGAGATGTCGGGAGCTCTGGAAACACCATATATTTT. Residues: CATSRDVGSSGNTIYF.

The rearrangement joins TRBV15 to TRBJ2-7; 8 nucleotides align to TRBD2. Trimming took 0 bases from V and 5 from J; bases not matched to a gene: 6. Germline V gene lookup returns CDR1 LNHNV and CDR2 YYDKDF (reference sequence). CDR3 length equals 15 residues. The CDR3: CATSRERAGGDEQYF. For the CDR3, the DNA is TGTGCCACCAGCAGAGAAAGGGCGGGAGGAGACGAGCAGTACTTC. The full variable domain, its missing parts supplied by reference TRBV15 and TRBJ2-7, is DAMVIQNPRYQVTQFGKPVTLSCSQTLNHNVMYWYQQKSSQAPKLLFHYYDKDFNNEADTPDNFQSRRPNTSFCFLDIRSPGLGDTAMYLCATSRERAGGDEQYFGPGTRLTVT.

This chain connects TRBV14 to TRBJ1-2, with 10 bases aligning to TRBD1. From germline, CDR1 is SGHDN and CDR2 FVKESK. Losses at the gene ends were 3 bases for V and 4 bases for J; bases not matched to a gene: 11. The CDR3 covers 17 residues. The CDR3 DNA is TGTGCCAGCAGCCAGAGCCGGGACAGGGGTCGGTTCTATGGCTACACCTTC. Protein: CASSQSRDRGRFYGYTF.

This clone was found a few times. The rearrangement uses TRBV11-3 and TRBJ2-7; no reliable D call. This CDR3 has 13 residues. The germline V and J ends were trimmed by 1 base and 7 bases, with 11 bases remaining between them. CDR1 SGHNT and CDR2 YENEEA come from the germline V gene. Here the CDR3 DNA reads TGTGCCAGCAGCTTAGGCCCCCTTCGGGAGCAGTACTTC. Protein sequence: CASSLGPLREQYF.

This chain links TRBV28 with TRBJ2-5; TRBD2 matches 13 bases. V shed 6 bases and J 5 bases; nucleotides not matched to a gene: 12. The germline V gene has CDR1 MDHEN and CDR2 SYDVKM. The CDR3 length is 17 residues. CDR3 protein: CASRVPGLAGSGETQYF. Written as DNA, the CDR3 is TGTGCCAGCAGAGTACCGGGACTAGCGGGGAGCGGTGAGACCCAGTACTTC. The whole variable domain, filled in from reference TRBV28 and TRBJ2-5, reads DVKVTQSSRYLVKRTGEKVFLECVQDMDHENMFWYRQDPGLGLRLIYFSYDVKMKEKGDIPEGYSVSREKKERFSLILESASTNQTSMYLCASRVPGLAGSGETQYFGPGTRLLVL.

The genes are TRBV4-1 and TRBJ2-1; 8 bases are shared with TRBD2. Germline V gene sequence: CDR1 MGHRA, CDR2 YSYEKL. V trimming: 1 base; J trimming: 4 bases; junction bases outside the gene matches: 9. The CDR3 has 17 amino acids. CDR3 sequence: CASSQVDMGLGYNEQFF. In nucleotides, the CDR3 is TGCGCCAGCAGCCAAGTTGATATGGGACTAGGTTACAATGAGCAGTTCTTC.

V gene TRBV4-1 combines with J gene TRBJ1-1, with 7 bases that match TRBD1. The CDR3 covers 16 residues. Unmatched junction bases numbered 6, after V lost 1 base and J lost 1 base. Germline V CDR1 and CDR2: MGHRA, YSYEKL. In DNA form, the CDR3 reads TGCGCCAGCAGCCAAGCGAAGTCAGGGGGGAACACTGAAGCTTTCTTT. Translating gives CASSQAKSGGNTEAFF.

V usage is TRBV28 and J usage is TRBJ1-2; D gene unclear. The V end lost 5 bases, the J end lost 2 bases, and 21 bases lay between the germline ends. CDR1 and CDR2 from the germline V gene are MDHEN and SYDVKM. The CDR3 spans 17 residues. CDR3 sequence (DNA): TGTGCCAGCAGTCCCCCCATGATCAGGCAGTCAAACTATGGCTACACCTTC. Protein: CASSPPMIRQSNYGYTF.

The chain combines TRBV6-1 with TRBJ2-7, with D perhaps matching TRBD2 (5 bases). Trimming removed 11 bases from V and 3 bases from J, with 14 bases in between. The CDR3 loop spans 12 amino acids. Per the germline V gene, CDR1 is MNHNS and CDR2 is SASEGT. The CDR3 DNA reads TGTGCCGGCGGGTCCCTCTACTACGAGCAGTACTTC. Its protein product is CAGGSLYYEQYF.

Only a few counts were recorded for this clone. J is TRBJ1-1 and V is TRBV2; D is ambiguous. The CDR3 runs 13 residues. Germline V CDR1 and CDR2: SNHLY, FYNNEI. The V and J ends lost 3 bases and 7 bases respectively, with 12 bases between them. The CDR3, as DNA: TGTGCCAGCAGTGATCGCGGAATGGGTGAAGCTTTCTTT. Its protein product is CASSDRGMGEAFF.

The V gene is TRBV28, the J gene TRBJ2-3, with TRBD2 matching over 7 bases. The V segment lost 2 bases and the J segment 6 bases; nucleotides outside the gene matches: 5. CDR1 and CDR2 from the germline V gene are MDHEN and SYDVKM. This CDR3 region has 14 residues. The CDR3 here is CASSLPGGFDTQYF. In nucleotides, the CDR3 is TGTGCCAGCAGTTTACCCGGGGGGTTTGATACGCAGTATTTT.

The CDR3 here is CASSSGKPGELFF. The CDR3 nucleotides are TGCGCCAGCAGCTCAGGGAAGCCCGGGGAGCTGTTTTTT. The chain joins TRBV5-1 to TRBJ2-2; D is possibly TRBD1 (5 bases). This CDR3 region has 13 residues. V gave up 3 bases and J gave up 6 bases, with 9 bases separating them. The germline CDR1 and CDR2 sequences are SGHRS and YFSETQ.

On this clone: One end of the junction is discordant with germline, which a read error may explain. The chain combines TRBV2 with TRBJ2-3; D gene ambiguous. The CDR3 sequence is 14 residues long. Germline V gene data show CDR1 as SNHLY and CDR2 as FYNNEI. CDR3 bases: TGTGCCAGCAGTGAGGATTACAGCACAGACACGCAGTATTTT. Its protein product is CASSEDYSTDTQYF. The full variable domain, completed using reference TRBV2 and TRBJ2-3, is EPEVTQTPSHQVTQMGQEVILRCVPISNHLYFYWYRQILGQKVEFLVSFYNNEISEKSEIFDDQFSVERPDGSNFTLKIRSTKLEDSAMYFCASSEDYSTDTQYFGPGTRLTVL.

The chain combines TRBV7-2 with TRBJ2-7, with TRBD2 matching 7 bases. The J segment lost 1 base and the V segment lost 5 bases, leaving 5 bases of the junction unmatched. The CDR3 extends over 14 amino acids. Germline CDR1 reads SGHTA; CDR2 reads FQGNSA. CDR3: CASSGLETSYEQYF. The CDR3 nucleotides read TGTGCCAGCAGCGGACTAGAGACTTCCTACGAGCAGTACTTC.

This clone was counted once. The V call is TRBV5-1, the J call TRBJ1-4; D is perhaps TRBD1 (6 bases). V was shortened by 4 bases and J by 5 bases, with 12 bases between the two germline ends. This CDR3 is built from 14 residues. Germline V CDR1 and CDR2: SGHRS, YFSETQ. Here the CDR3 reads CASSPDSRNEKLFF. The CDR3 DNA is TGCGCCAGCAGCCCGGACAGCCGGAATGAAAAACTGTTTTTT.

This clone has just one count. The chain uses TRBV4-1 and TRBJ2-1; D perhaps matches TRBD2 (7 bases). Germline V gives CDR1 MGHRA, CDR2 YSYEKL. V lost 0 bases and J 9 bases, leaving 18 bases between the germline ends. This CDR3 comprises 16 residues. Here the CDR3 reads CASSQERGGRLGEQFF. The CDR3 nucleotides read TGCGCCAGCAGCCAAGAAAGGGGGGGAAGGCTAGGTGAGCAGTTCTTC.

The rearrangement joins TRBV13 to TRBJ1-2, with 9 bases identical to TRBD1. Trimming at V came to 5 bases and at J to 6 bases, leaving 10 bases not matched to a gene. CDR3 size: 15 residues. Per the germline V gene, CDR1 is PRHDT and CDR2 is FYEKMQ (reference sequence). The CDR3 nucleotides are TGTGCCAGCAGCCCACGGACAGGGGTCAAGGATGGCTACACCTTC. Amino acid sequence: CASSPRTGVKDGYTF.

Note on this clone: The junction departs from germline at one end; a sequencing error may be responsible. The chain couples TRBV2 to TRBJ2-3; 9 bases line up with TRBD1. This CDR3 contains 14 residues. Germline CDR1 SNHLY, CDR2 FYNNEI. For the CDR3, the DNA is TGTGCCCGCAGCGGACAGGGGAGCACAGATACGCAGTATTTT. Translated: CARSGQGSTDTQYF.

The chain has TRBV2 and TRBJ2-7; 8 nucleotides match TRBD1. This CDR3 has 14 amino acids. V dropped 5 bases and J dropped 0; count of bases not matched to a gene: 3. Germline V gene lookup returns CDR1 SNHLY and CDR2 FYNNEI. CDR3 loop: CASSIQGVSYEQYF. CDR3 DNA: TGTGCCAGCAGTATACAGGGGGTCTCCTACGAGCAGTACTTC. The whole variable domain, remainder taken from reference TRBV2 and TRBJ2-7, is EPEVTQTPSHQVTQMGQEVILRCVPISNHLYFYWYRQILGQKVEFLVSFYNNEISEKSEIFDDQFSVERPDGSNFTLKIRSTKLEDSAMYFCASSIQGVSYEQYFGPGTRLTVT.

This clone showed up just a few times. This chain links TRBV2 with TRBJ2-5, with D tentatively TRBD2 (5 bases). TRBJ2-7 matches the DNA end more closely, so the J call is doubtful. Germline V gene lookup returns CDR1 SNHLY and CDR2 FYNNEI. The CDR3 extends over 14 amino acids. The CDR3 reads CASSTGIKFYEQYF. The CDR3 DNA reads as TGTGCCAGCAGCACCGGGATCAAATTCTACGAGCAGTACTTC.

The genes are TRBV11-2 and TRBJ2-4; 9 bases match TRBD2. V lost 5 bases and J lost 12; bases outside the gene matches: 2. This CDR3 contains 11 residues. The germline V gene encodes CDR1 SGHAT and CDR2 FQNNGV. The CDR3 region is CASSRGGAQYF. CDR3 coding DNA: TGTGCCAGCAGCCGCGGGGGGGCTCAGTACTTC.

For the CDR3, the DNA is TGTGCCAGCAGCTTGTGGCAGGGTGGTAGCAATCAGCCCCAGCATTTT. This encodes CASSLWQGGSNQPQHF. The rearrangement joins TRBV5-8 to TRBJ1-5; a weak D match, TRBD1 (5 bases). Germline V gene lookup returns CDR1 SGHTS and CDR2 YDEGEE. Deletions cut 1 base from V and 0 bases from J, with 11 bases between. The CDR3 totals 16 residues.

The CDR3 is CASSFDSQETQYF. The DNA for the CDR3 is TGTGCCAGCAGCTTTGACAGCCAAGAGACCCAGTACTTC. The chain has TRBV11-2 and TRBJ2-5, with a possible D match to TRBD1 (5 bases). V was cut by 3 bases and J by 1 base, with 6 bases left in between. CDR3 length: 13 amino acids. Germline-derived CDR1 and CDR2 are SGHAT and FQNNGV. The entire variable domain, with the rest obtained from reference TRBV11-2 and TRBJ2-5, is as follows: EAGVAQSPRYKIIEKRQSVAFWCNPISGHATLYWYQQILGQGPKLLIQFQNNGVVDDSQLPKDRFSAERLKGVDSTLKIQPAKLEDSAVYLCASSFDSQETQYFGPGTRLLVL.

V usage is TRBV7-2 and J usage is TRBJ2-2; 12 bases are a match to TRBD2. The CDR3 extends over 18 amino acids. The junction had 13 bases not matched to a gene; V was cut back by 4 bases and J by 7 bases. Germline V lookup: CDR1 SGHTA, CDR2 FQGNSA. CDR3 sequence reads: CASSSPTASGRAGGELFF. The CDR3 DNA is TGTGCCAGCAGCTCCCCCACAGCTAGCGGGAGGGCAGGCGGGGAGCTGTTTTTT.

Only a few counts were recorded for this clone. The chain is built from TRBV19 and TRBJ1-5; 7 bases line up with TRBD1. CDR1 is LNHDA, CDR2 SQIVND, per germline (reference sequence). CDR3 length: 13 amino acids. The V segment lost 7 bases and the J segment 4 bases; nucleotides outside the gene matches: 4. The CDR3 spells CASTNRGNQPQHF. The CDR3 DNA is TGTGCCAGTACCAACAGGGGTAATCAGCCCCAGCATTTT.

The CDR3 reads CASSPPPSGQGTQYF. CDR3 sequence (DNA): TGTGCCAGCAGCCCACCCCCTAGCGGTCAGGGGACCCAGTACTTC. J is TRBJ2-5 and V is TRBV7-2; 7 bases align to TRBD2. Germline assignment: CDR1 SGHTA and CDR2 FQGNSA. The V segment lost 5 bases and the J segment 7 bases; nucleotides outside the gene matches: 13. The CDR3 extends over 15 amino acids.